A single TCR beta chain is shown here with its context. This specimen comes from a study of blood T cell repertoires in COVID-19. The CDR3 has 15 residues. Germline CDR1 MNHEY, CDR2 SVGEGT. Losses at the gene ends were 3 bases for V and 7 bases for J; bases not matched to a gene: 6. Clones were sequenced by immunoSEQ multiplex PCR, and TCRdb holds only the in-frame ones, with some missing. Counted here are roughly 160,000 clones, roughly 84% occurring once; the ten biggest clones make up 13% to 15%. The gene calls are TRBV6-2 or TRBV6-3 and TRBJ2-1; 10 nucleotides align to TRBD2. The specimen was peripheral blood. The receptor's source is a young man with active or convalescent COVID-19. The CDR3, as DNA: TGTGCCAGCAGTTATGGGGCTAGCGGGAGTAATGAGCAGTTCTTC. It specifies CASSYGASGSNEQFF.